Below, 4 T cell receptor beta chains from the same sample are listed, as sequenced in a study of Ad26.COV2.S vaccination and SARS-CoV-2 variants (dated by TCRdb to 2020 to 2023). The intended sense of this specimen's treatment or condition label: about 20 received Ad26.COV2.S at low or high dose, single or two shots; a few received placebo; per-sample allocation not given. For vaccine and placebo recipients, the sequenced repertoires came from samples collected on day 63 after the first injection. Libraries were constructed by the immunoSEQ multiplex PCR assay. TCRdb limited this immuneACCESS table to in-frame rearrangements with V and J called. A share of clones is missing; checked studies link under half to unresolved V genes, and the rest is unexplained. The table for this sample lists about 400,000 clones; about 90% of them were counted only once. About 1.7% of the sample is held by the ten biggest clonotypes.

Sequenced here: peripheral blood, sampled in a trial of Ad26.COV2.S vaccine versus placebo. The receptors stem from a person between 18 and 59 years old who received the Ad26.COV2.S COVID-19 vaccine or a placebo.

A word on this clone: Different DNA sequences within this sample yield the same CDR3. This rearrangement joins TRBV18 to TRBJ2-2; 8 positions agree with TRBD1. Germline assignment: CDR1 KGHSH and CDR2 LQKENI. Unmatched junction bases numbered 0, after V lost 2 bases and J lost 1 base. The CDR3 is made up of 15 amino acids. CDR3 nucleotide sequence: TGTGCCAGCTCACCAGGGACAGGGAACACCGGGGAGCTGTTTTTT. Protein: CASSPGTGNTGELFF.

This chain joins TRBV11-3 and TRBJ2-3; D is uncertain. V dropped 3 bases and J dropped 6 bases, with 10 bases sitting between them. This CDR3 contains 13 residues. The V gene's germline CDR1 is SGHNT and CDR2 YENEEA. In DNA, the CDR3 is TGTGCCAGCAGCTTGAGCTTAGGGGATACGCAGTATTTT. As protein: CASSLSLGDTQYF.

V gene TRBV27 combines with J gene TRBJ2-1; D uncertain. From germline, CDR1 is MNHEY and CDR2 SMNVEV (reference sequence). The CDR3 spans 18 residues. With 5 bases removed from V and 5 bases from J, the gap between germline ends came to 25 bases. Here the CDR3 reads CASSPNSRLLSLNNEQFF. The CDR3 DNA is TGTGCCAGCAGTCCAAACTCTAGGCTCCTCTCTCTAAACAATGAGCAGTTCTTC.

This rearrangement joins TRBV10-3 to TRBJ1-1, with D unresolved. The CDR3 contains 14 residues. Trimming took 3 bases from V and 0 from J, leaving 8 bases between them. Germline V gives CDR1 ENHRY, CDR2 SYGVKD. Written as DNA, the CDR3 is TGTGCCATCAGTGATAATGGGATGAACACTGAAGCTTTCTTT. The encoded protein is CAISDNGMNTEAFF.